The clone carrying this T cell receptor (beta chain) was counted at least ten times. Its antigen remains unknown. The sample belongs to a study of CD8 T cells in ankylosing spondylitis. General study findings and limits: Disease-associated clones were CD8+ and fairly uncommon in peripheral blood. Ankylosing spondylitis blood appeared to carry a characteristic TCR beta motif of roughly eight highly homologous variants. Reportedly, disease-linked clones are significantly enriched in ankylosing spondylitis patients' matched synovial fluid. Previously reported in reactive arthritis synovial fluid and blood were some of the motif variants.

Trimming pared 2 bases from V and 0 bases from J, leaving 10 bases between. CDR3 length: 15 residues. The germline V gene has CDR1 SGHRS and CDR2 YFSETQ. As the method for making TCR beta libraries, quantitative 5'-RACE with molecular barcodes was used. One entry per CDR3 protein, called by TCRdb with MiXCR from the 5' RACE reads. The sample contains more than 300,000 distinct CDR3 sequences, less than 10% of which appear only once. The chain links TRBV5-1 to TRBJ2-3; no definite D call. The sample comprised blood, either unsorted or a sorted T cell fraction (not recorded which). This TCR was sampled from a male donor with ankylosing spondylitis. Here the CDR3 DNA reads TGCGCCAGCAGCTTAAATCCCGAGAGCACAGATACGCAGTATTTT. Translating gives CASSLNPESTDTQYF.